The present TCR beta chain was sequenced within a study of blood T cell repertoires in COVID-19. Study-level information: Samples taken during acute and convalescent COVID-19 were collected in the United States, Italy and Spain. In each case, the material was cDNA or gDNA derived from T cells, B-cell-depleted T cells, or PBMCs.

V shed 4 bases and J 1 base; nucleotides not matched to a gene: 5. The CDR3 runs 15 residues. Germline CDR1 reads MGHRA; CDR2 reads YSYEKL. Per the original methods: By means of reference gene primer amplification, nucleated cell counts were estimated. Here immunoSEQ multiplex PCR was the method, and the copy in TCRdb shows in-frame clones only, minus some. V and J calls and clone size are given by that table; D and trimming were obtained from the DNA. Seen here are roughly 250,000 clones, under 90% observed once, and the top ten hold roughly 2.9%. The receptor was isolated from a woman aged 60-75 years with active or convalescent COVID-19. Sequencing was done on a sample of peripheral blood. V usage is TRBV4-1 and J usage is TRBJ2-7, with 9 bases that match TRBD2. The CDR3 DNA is TGCGCCAGCAGCCTCAGACTAGCGGCTTCCTACGAGCAGTACTTC. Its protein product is CASSLRLAASYEQYF.